The 11 T cell receptor beta chains given below trace back to one sample, sequenced in a study of blood T cell repertoires in COVID-19. Using immunoSEQ multiplex PCR, the repertoire was profiled, and TCRdb retains in-frame clones only, with some absent. Of around 200,000 clones detected, around 82% appear once; the ten largest clones hold about 4.2%. Input material: peripheral blood. The receptors stem from a man over 45 with active or convalescent COVID-19.

The chain uses TRBV4-2 and TRBJ2-3; 11 positions match TRBD2. This CDR3 spans 17 amino acids. The V gene end was trimmed by 1 base and the J gene end by 3 bases; junction bases not matched to a gene: 6. Germline CDR1 is LGHNA and CDR2 is YNFKEQ. DNA for the CDR3: TGTGCCAGCAGCCAAGTGGCTAGCGGGGGGTCAACAGATACGCAGTATTTT. Translated: CASSQVASGGSTDTQYF.

This clone was detected only once. The chain uses TRBV5-6 and TRBJ1-2; D may be TRBD1 (6 bases). The CDR3 is made up of 11 amino acids. Germline-derived CDR1 and CDR2 are SGHDT and YYEEEE. The V end lost 7 bases, the J end lost 7 bases, and 11 bases lay between the germline ends. CDR3: CASGDRIGYTF. The DNA for the CDR3 is TGTGCCAGCGGCGACAGGATTGGCTACACCTTC.

CDR3 nucleotides: TGTGCCAGCAATCAGGGAGGAGGCAAAAACATTCAGTACTTC. Translated: CASNQGGGKNIQYF. The chain employs TRBV30 and TRBJ2-4, with D perhaps matching TRBD2 (6 bases). The V end lost 8 bases, the J end lost 3 bases, and 17 bases lay between the germline ends. The CDR3 covers 14 residues. Germline values: CDR1 GTSNPN, CDR2 SVGIG (reference sequence).

The chain combines TRBV5-5 with TRBJ1-4; 8 bases align to TRBD1. The germline CDR1 and CDR2 sequences are SGHKS and YYEKEE (reference sequence). With 2 bases clipped from V and 5 bases from J, the junction kept 2 bases outside the gene matches. The CDR3 covers 14 residues. The chain's CDR3 is CASSFGQGNEKLFF. The CDR3 region has the DNA TGTGCCAGCAGCTTCGGACAGGGAAATGAAAAACTGTTTTTT.

This chain links TRBV7-3 with TRBJ2-1; the match to TRBD2 covers 10 bases. Germline loops: CDR1 SGHTA, CDR2 FQGTGA. V shed 5 bases, J shed 3 bases, and the junction held 7 bases outside the gene matches. This CDR3 comprises 16 residues. The CDR3 region has the DNA TGTGCCAGCAGCCCGAGCGGGGGGGCAAACTACAATGAGCAGTTCTTC. Amino acid sequence: CASSPSGGANYNEQFF.

The chain's CDR3 is CASTYSGGPYETQYF. CDR3 bases: TGTGCCAGCACCTATAGCGGGGGACCCTATGAGACCCAGTACTTC. The chain recombines TRBV6-5 with TRBJ2-5; 9 bases agree with TRBD2. Trimming removed 7 bases from V and 5 bases from J; junction bases left unmatched: 11. The CDR3 contains 15 residues. Germline V gives CDR1 MNHEY, CDR2 SVGAGI.

The V gene is TRBV25-1, the J gene TRBJ1-2, with 9 bases lining up with TRBD1. This CDR3 region has 13 residues. Germline V gene lookup returns CDR1 MGHDK and CDR2 SYGVNS. V lost 4 bases, J lost 4 bases, and 1 base stayed unmatched. This CDR3 reads CASSVQGAYGYTF. The CDR3 region has the DNA TGTGCCAGCAGTGTACAGGGGGCCTATGGCTACACCTTC.

This chain uses TRBV6-1 with TRBJ2-1; a possible D gene is TRBD2 (6 bases). With 2 bases removed from V and 4 bases from J, the gap between germline ends came to 18 bases. The CDR3 covers 17 residues. Germline loops: CDR1 MNHNS, CDR2 SASEGT. Here the CDR3 DNA reads TGTGCCAGCAGTGAACAGGGACTCCTTGGGGTATACAATGAGCAGTTCTTC. Translation: CASSEQGLLGVYNEQFF.

The chain has TRBV28 and TRBJ1-5; D gene uncertain. The germline V gene encodes CDR1 MDHEN and CDR2 SYDVKM. Trimming took 2 bases from V and 2 from J, leaving 7 bases between them. CDR3 length: 14 amino acids. DNA for the CDR3: TGTGCCAGCAGTTTACCCCTCGGCAATCAGCCCCAGCATTTT. Its protein product is CASSLPLGNQPQHF.

The genes are TRBV5-1 and TRBJ1-6; D gene unclear. The CDR3 consists of 13 residues. Germline lookup yields CDR1 SGHRS and CDR2 YFSETQ. V lost 4 bases, J lost 8 bases, and 10 bases lay in between. CDR3 DNA: TGCGCCAGCAGCCCAGTCCGGGATTCACCCCTCCACTTT. Protein product: CASSPVRDSPLHF.

The genes are TRBV30 and TRBJ2-7; 7 nucleotides agree with TRBD1. V trimming: 3 bases; J trimming: 4 bases; junction bases outside the gene matches: 3. This CDR3 contains 12 residues. Germline V lookup: CDR1 GTSNPN, CDR2 SVGIG (reference sequence). In nucleotides, the CDR3 is TGTGCCTGGAGCCCCAGGGGGTACGAGCAGTACTTC. This codes for CAWSPRGYEQYF.